These T cell receptor beta chains were read from a single sample in a study of T cells after yellow fever vaccination. One entry per CDR3 protein results from TCRdb running MiXCR on the 5' RACE reads. The sample carries 500,000 to 650,000 distinct CDR3 sequences, roughly 12% recorded once. The source was PBMCs, collected on the day of the yellow fever booster vaccination. The receptors come from a man aged 25-40 years who received the YFV17D yellow fever vaccine. CDR3s include the opening cysteine and the closing phenylalanine or tryptophan. Fields, in order: clone size, D gene, V gene, J gene, CDR3 DNA, CDR3 protein. The D gene is left open where the match is weak. Size is stated for part of the rows, as once, few or many counts, or as a class when the clone is expanded.

abundance: few
d_gene: NA
v_gene: TRBV28
j_gene: TRBJ2-5
CDR3nt: TGTGCCAGCAACCCACCCGGGATCCAAGAGACCCAGTACTTC
CDR3aa: CASNPPGIQETQYF

abundance: few
d_gene: NA
v_gene: TRBV6-5
j_gene: TRBJ2-4
CDR3nt: TGTGCCAGCAGTTCCTTTGCCAAAAACATTCAGTACTTC
CDR3aa: CASSSFAKNIQYF

abundance: many
d_gene: NA
v_gene: TRBV12-3/TRBV12-4
j_gene: TRBJ1-3
CDR3nt: TGTGCCAGCAGCCCCACAGGGTCGGGAAACACCATATATTTT
CDR3aa: CASSPTGSGNTIYF

abundance: once
d_gene: NA
v_gene: TRBV4-3
j_gene: TRBJ1-4
CDR3nt: TGCGCCAGCAGCCAAGGGGGAGGGGCCCATCCTGAAAAACTGTTTTTT
CDR3aa: CASSQGGGAHPEKLFF

abundance: few
d_gene: NA
v_gene: TRBV4-3
j_gene: TRBJ1-1
CDR3nt: TGCGCCAGCAGCCAAACACCAGGGTATTGGACTGAAGCTTTCTTT
CDR3aa: CASSQTPGYWTEAFF

abundance: few
d_gene: NA
v_gene: TRBV20-1
j_gene: TRBJ2-1
CDR3nt: TGCAGTGCTCTCCGGACTAAGGCCAATGAGCAGTTCTTC
CDR3aa: CSALRTKANEQFF

abundance: few
d_gene: TRBD1
v_gene: TRBV6-1
j_gene: TRBJ2-1
CDR3nt: TGTGCCAGCAGAGCCGGGACAGGGAGCTTTGAGCAGTTCTTC
CDR3aa: CASRAGTGSFEQFF

abundance: few
d_gene: TRBD1
v_gene: TRBV29-1
j_gene: TRBJ1-2
CDR3nt: TGCAGCGTGACAGGGTGGATGGGGAATGGCTACACCTTC
CDR3aa: CSVTGWMGNGYTF

abundance: few
d_gene: NA
v_gene: TRBV7-2
j_gene: TRBJ2-4
CDR3nt: TGTGCCAGCAGTCAACAGGCCTTAGCCAAAAACATTCAGTACTTC
CDR3aa: CASSQQALAKNIQYF

abundance: few
d_gene: NA
v_gene: TRBV6-5
j_gene: TRBJ1-2
CDR3nt: TGTGCCATTCCAGGGGTAGGCTACACCTTC
CDR3aa: CAIPGVGYTF

abundance: few
d_gene: NA
v_gene: TRBV24-1
j_gene: TRBJ1-5
CDR3nt: TGTGCCACCAGTGATTCGGGGACTCTCAATCAGCCCCAGCATTTT
CDR3aa: CATSDSGTLNQPQHF

abundance: few
d_gene: NA
v_gene: TRBV18
j_gene: TRBJ2-3
CDR3nt: TGTGCCAGCTCACCGGAAGCAGATACGCAGTATTTT
CDR3aa: CASSPEADTQYF

abundance: NA
d_gene: NA
v_gene: TRBV7-2
j_gene: TRBJ2-2
CDR3nt: TGTGCCAGCAGCTTAGGGCTAGTTGGCACCGGGGAGCTGTTTTTT
CDR3aa: CASSLGLVGTGELFF

abundance: few
d_gene: NA
v_gene: TRBV20-1
j_gene: TRBJ2-3
CDR3nt: TGCAGTGCTAGGGGGGGAGATGTACTCACAGATACGCAGTATTTT
CDR3aa: CSARGGDVLTDTQYF

abundance: few
d_gene: TRBD2
v_gene: TRBV20-1
j_gene: TRBJ2-7
CDR3nt: TGCAGTGCTAGCATTCCGGGACTAGCCTACGAGCAGTACTTC
CDR3aa: CSASIPGLAYEQYF

abundance: few
d_gene: NA
v_gene: TRBV2
j_gene: TRBJ1-1
CDR3nt: TGTGCCAGCAACAGGGCGGAAAACACTGAAGCTTTCTTT
CDR3aa: CASNRAENTEAFF